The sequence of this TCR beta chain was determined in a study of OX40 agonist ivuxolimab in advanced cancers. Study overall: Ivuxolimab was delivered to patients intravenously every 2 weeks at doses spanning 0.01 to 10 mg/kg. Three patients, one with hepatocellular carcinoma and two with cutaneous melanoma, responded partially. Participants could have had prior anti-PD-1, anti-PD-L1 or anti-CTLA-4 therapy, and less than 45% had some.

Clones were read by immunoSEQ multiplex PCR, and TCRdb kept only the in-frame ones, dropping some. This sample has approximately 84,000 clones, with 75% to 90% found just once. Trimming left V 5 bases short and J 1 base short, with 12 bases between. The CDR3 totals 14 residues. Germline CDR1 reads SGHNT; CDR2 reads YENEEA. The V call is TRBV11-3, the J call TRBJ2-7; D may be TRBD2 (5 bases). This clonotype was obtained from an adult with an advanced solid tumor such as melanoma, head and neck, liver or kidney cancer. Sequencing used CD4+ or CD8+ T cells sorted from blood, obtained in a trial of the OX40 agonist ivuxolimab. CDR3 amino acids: CASSLIGGSYEQYF. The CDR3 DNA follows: TGTGCCAGCAGCCTTATCGGAGGTTCCTACGAGCAGTACTTC.